The next 5 T cell receptor beta chains were all read from a single sample in a study of neoadjuvant anti-PD-1 for oral cavity cancer. The time point denotes: after neoadjuvant nivolumab, at surgical resection. TCRdb's table, derived via immunoSEQ multiplex PCR, lists solely in-frame clones and lacks some. The data hold over 11,000 clones, with about three quarters observed a single time. The material sequenced was PBMCs, taken after nivolumab (anti-PD-1) treatment. The receptors derive from a person aged 40 to 85 with oral cavity squamous cell carcinoma.

The CDR3: CASSLRQGNYGYTF. Here the CDR3 DNA reads TGTGCCAGCAGTTTACGACAGGGGAACTATGGCTACACCTTC. This chain links TRBV27 with TRBJ1-2, with 8 bases matching TRBD1. CDR3 length: 14 residues. CDR1 and CDR2 from the germline V gene are MNHEY and SMNVEV (reference sequence). V trimming: 2 bases; J trimming: 2 bases; junction bases outside the gene matches: 1.

This chain uses TRBV5-1 with TRBJ2-6; a weak D match, TRBD1 (6 bases). Trimming left V 0 bases short and J 0 bases short, with 13 bases between. Germline lookup yields CDR1 SGHRS and CDR2 YFSETQ. This CDR3 is 18 amino acids long. DNA for the CDR3: TGCGCCAGCAGCTTGGTAGGGGGACCCGTCTCTGGGGCCAACGTCCTGACTTTC. Translation gives CASSLVGGPVSGANVLTF.

This chain joins TRBV15 and TRBJ1-5, with D possibly matching TRBD1 (6 bases). The CDR3 spans 12 residues. V was cut by 8 bases and J by 3 bases, with 8 bases left in between. Germline loops: CDR1 LNHNV, CDR2 YYDKDF (reference sequence). The CDR3 nucleotides read TGTGCCACCGGGGACAACAATCAGCCCCAGCATTTT. It is translated as CATGDNNQPQHF.

The chain couples TRBV6-5 to TRBJ2-7; D unresolved. Germline V gene lookup returns CDR1 MNHEY and CDR2 SVGAGI. Trimming stripped 9 bases from V and 3 bases from J, with 12 bases between. CDR3 size: 12 residues. The CDR3 DNA follows: TGTGCCAGTTCCGAATCTAACTACGAGCAGTACTTC. It specifies CASSESNYEQYF.

This clone came up once. The CDR3 DNA reads TGTGCCATCAGTGAGTCGCCTCAGGGGGCGATAGATGAGCAGTTCTTC. Translated, it gives CAISESPQGAIDEQFF. The chain is built from TRBV10-3 and TRBJ2-1; 8 positions match TRBD1. After removal of 0 bases from V and 8 bases from J, the junction contained 9 bases not matched to a gene. CDR1 and CDR2 from the germline V gene are ENHRY and SYGVKD. CDR3 size: 16 residues.